The 28 T cell receptor beta chains below were found in one sample sequenced in a study of kidney transplant recipient with SARS-CoV-2 infection. TCRdb called the reads again in MiXCR, with one record for every CDR3 protein. The sample consists of roughly 250,000 distinct CDR3 sequences, around 28% of them appearing once. The sample was a blood sample, taken at baseline and on day 111 from a kidney transplant recipient. These receptors originate from a young adult male patient who had COVID-19 and was a kidney transplant recipient. Some T cells may have originated in the graft donor.

Points on this clonotype: Just one base apart from a much larger clone, this may be a read error. This is likely a read error, given that the CDR3 carries no conserved phenylalanine or tryptophan at its end. The CDR3 spells CASWSLYSRKTYGYTS. The CDR3 coding sequence is TGTGCCAGCTGGTCCCTGTACTCAAGAAAGACCTATGGCTACACCTCC. The V call is TRBV9, the J call TRBJ1-2; D is unresolved. The ends were cut back, 7 bases at V and 4 bases at J, with 23 bases in the middle. Germline V gene data show CDR1 as SGDLS and CDR2 as YYNGEE. The CDR3 has 16 amino acids.

This clonotype was counted at least ten times. This chain uses TRBV20-1 with TRBJ1-2; D is uncertain. This CDR3 comprises 16 residues. The ends were cut back, 5 bases at V and 4 bases at J, with 23 bases in the middle. Per the germline V gene, CDR1 is DFQATT and CDR2 is SNEGSKA (reference sequence). The chain's CDR3 is CSAESMLFRKTYGYTF. DNA of the CDR3: TGCAGTGCTGAGTCCATGCTGTTTCGAAAGACCTATGGCTACACCTTC.

This clonotype was detected a few times. The chain joins TRBV20-1 to TRBJ1-5; no firm D call. The germline V gene encodes CDR1 DFQATT and CDR2 SNEGSKA (reference sequence). V lost 3 bases and J 7 bases, leaving 19 bases between the germline ends. The CDR3 spans 15 residues. CDR3 sequence (DNA): TGCAGTGCTAGGGAGTCGGGTAACCTCGGACAGCCCCAGCATTTT. It is translated as CSARESGNLGQPQHF.

On this clonotype itself: This may stem from a read error, because a much larger clone lies one nucleotide away. V and J are TRBV29-1 and TRBJ2-5; a weak D match, TRBD2 (6 bases). The CDR3 length is 12 residues. CDR1 and CDR2 from the germline V gene are SQVTM and ANQGSEA. The CDR3 loop is CSVVGTQETHYF. The CDR3 DNA is TGCAGCGTTGTCGGGACTCAAGAGACCCATTACTTC. Complete variable domain (other parts from reference TRBV29-1 and TRBJ2-5): SAVISQKPSRDICQRGTSLTIQCQVDSQVTMMFWYRQQPGQSLTLIATANQGSEATYESGFVIDKFPISRPNLTFSTLTVSNMSPEDSSIYLCSVVGTQETHYFGPGTRLLVL.

Comments on this clonotype: Being one base from a much bigger clone, this may be a read error. V gene TRBV30 combines with J gene TRBJ1-3, with a tentative D call TRBD1 (5 bases). The CDR3 totals 14 residues. Germline V gives CDR1 GTSNPN, CDR2 SVGIG (reference sequence). The germline V and J ends were trimmed by 5 bases and 4 bases, with 15 bases remaining between them. CDR3 protein: CAWGGSGSGNTIYF. CDR3 bases: TGTGCCTGGGGGGGTTCAGGCTCGGGAAACACCATATATTTT.

Note on this clonotype: This clone may be a read error of a much larger clone one base away. The chain uses TRBV6-9 and TRBJ1-2; D uncertain. The V end was cut by 5 bases, the J end by 4 bases, with 23 bases between. CDR1 MNHGY and CDR2 SVAAGI come from the germline V gene. The CDR3 has 17 residues. This chain's CDR3 is CASSRNSPYGKTYGYTF. In DNA, the CDR3 is TGTGCCAGCAGTCGTAACTCGCCTTACGGAAAGACCTATGGCTACACCTTC.

To note about this clonotype: Since a much larger clone is just one base distant, this may be a read error. The CDR3 protein is CAGAPGSNQPQHF. The CDR3 DNA follows: TGTGCCGGCGCCCCAGGCAGCAATCAGCCCCAGCATTTT. The chain employs TRBV2 and TRBJ1-5; D unclear. Germline-derived CDR1 and CDR2 are SNHLY and FYNNEI. The CDR3 sequence is 13 residues long. The ends were cut back, 11 bases at V and 1 base at J, with 12 bases in the middle.

This clonotype appeared many times. CDR3: CSVSGEETQYF. DNA of the CDR3: TGCAGCGTGAGCGGGGAAGAGACCCAGTACTTC. This chain uses TRBV29-1 with TRBJ2-5, with 7 bases matching TRBD2. V gave up 6 bases and J gave up 3 bases; unmatched junction bases: 1. The germline V gene encodes CDR1 SQVTM and CDR2 ANQGSEA. The CDR3 runs 11 residues.

In its sample, this clonotype was seen a few times. The chain recombines TRBV20-1 with TRBJ2-3, with 8 bases fitting TRBD2. Germline-derived CDR1 and CDR2 are DFQATT and SNEGSKA (reference sequence). V was pared by 1 base and J by 5 bases, with 8 bases of the junction left unmatched. The length of the CDR3 is 15 residues. Here the CDR3 DNA reads TGCAGTGCTAGAGGGGTTAGCGGGATACGAGATACGCAGTATTTT. Translation: CSARGVSGIRDTQYF.

On this clonotype: Since a much larger clone is just one base distant, this may be a read error. The DNA for the CDR3 is TGTGCCAGCAGCTTACAGGGATTAGGCAAAGAAGCTTTCTTT. Residues: CASSLQGLGKEAFF. V is TRBV7-9 and J is TRBJ1-1, with D maybe TRBD1 (5 bases). Germline-derived CDR1 and CDR2 are SEHNR and FQNEAQ (reference sequence). Trimming pared 2 bases from V and 8 bases from J, leaving 15 bases between. The CDR3 extends over 14 amino acids.

This clonotype was seen ten or more times. The chain recombines TRBV6-5 with TRBJ1-3; D might be TRBD1 (5 bases). Germline V gene sequence: CDR1 MNHEY, CDR2 SVGAGI. The CDR3 extends over 14 amino acids. Between the trimmed V and J ends, which lost 6 bases and 9 bases, there was a span of 18 bases. The CDR3 nucleotides read TGTGCCAGCAGCTCTCGACAGACCAGGAGCACCATATATTTT. It codes for CASSSRQTRSTIYF.

A word on this clonotype: This clone may be a read error of a much larger clone one base away. The chain couples TRBV5-1 to TRBJ2-2; a possible D gene is TRBD2 (5 bases). The CDR3 loop spans 15 amino acids. Germline V gene lookup returns CDR1 SGHRS and CDR2 YFSETQ. CDR3 in DNA: TGCGCCAGCAGCTTGGTCCCGATCAACACCGGGGAGCTGTTGTTT. It yields the protein CASSLVPINTGELLF. Based on the CDR3 plus reference TRBV5-1 and TRBJ2-2, the full variable domain is KAGVTQTPRYLIKTRGQQVTLSCSPISGHRSVSWYQQTPGQGLQFLFEYFSETQRNKGNFPGRFSGRQFSNSRSEMNVSTLELGDSALYLCASSLVPINTGELLFGEGSRLTVL.

This clonotype appeared a single time. This may be a read error: a much more frequent sequence differs by one nucleotide. J is TRBJ1-4 and V is TRBV6-5; D might be TRBD1 (5 bases). The V end lost 8 bases, the J end lost 10 bases, and 17 bases lay between the germline ends. This CDR3 spans 13 amino acids. Per the germline V gene, CDR1 is MNHEY and CDR2 is SVGAGI. DNA for the CDR3: TGTGCCAGCTCAGGGTTGGAGAGGGGAAAACTGTTTTTT. Protein: CASSGLERGKLFF.

V and J are TRBV6-5 and TRBJ2-5; D possibly corresponds to TRBD2 (7 bases). Germline loops: CDR1 MNHEY, CDR2 SVGAGI. Trimming removed 4 bases from V and 5 bases from J, with 17 bases in between. CDR3 size: 15 residues. DNA for the CDR3: TGTGCCAGCAGTTCCGGGCGGGGGCTGATCGAGACCCAGTACTTC. Translating gives CASSSGRGLIETQYF.

The chain uses TRBV9 and TRBJ2-1; D perhaps matches TRBD1 (6 bases). This CDR3 has 14 amino acids. Trimming cost V 6 bases and J 6 bases, with 16 bases left between them. CDR1 and CDR2 from the germline V gene are SGDLS and YYNGEE. The DNA of the CDR3 is TGTGCCAGCACCCGGGACACAACACCCAATGAGCAGTTCTTC. Protein product: CASTRDTTPNEQFF.

This clonotype occurred many times. The CDR3 DNA follows: TGTGCCAGCAGCTCCTCGGACCACAGCTCCTACAATGAGCAGTTCTTC. This translates into CASSSSDHSSYNEQFF. The chain is built from TRBV11-3 and TRBJ2-1, with unresolved D. Germline values: CDR1 SGHNT, CDR2 YENEEA. The V and J ends lost 4 bases and 0 bases respectively, with 13 bases between them. This CDR3 spans 16 amino acids.

This clonotype has ten or more counts. The chain couples TRBV28 to TRBJ2-3, with TRBD2 identical over 15 bases. After removal of 6 bases from V and 9 bases from J, the junction contained 4 bases not matched to a gene. The CDR3 has 14 residues. CDR1 and CDR2 (germline): MDHEN, SYDVKM. DNA for the CDR3: TGTGCCAGCAGCTCAGGGACTAGCGGGAGGACGCAGTATTTT. It is translated as CASSSGTSGRTQYF.

This clonotype was recorded at least ten times. The chain has TRBV5-1 and TRBJ1-2, with D unclear. With 1 base removed from V and 4 bases from J, the gap between germline ends came to 5 bases. Germline V gene data show CDR1 as SGHRS and CDR2 as YFSETQ. The CDR3 totals 12 residues. The chain's CDR3 is CASSLYSYGYTF. The CDR3 DNA reads TGCGCCAGCAGCTTGTATTCCTATGGCTACACCTTC.

This chain joins TRBV16 and TRBJ1-2, with D uncertain. Trimming shortened V by 4 bases and J by 4 bases, and 22 bases separated the two germline ends. The CDR3 length is 17 residues. The germline CDR1 and CDR2 sequences are KGHSY and FQNENV. CDR3 nucleotide sequence: TGTGCCAGCAGCCTCGACCTGGTCGTTAGAAGGACCTATGGCTACACCTTC. It yields the protein CASSLDLVVRRTYGYTF.

This clonotype was observed many times. The J gene is TRBJ1-2, the V gene TRBV15; D unclear. This CDR3 is built from 17 residues. V lost 5 bases, J lost 4 bases, and 23 bases lay in between. Germline CDR1 and CDR2: LNHNV and YYDKDF (reference sequence). The CDR3 spells CATSLHKRCGKTYGYTF. The CDR3 DNA follows: TGTGCCACCAGCTTGCATAAAAGGTGTGGAAAGACCTATGGCTACACCTTC.

This clonotype was observed at least ten times. Likely a read error: the CDR3 ends without its conserved phenylalanine or tryptophan. The limits of the CDR3 on the DNA are not certain, so only TCRdb's listed CDR3 is given. The J gene is TRBJ2-7, the V gene TRBV29-1; the DNA was not used to check the table's D call, TRBD1. Germline values: CDR1 SQVTM, CDR2 ANQGSEA. The CDR3 length equals 12 residues, ends included. CDR3 residues: CSVDWGRFGGFL.

This clonotype was counted at least ten times. CDR3 region: CASSLDPAGGDEQYF. The CDR3 DNA follows: TGTGCCAGCAGCTTAGATCCAGCGGGAGGTGACGAGCAGTACTTC. This sequence joins TRBV11-2 and TRBJ2-7, with 9 bases lining up with TRBD2. V trimming: 0 bases; J trimming: 5 bases; junction bases outside the gene matches: 5. From germline, CDR1 is SGHAT and CDR2 FQNNGV. The CDR3 extends over 15 amino acids.

V gene TRBV10-1 combines with J gene TRBJ1-2; D remains ambiguous. V lost 4 bases and J 4 bases, leaving 22 bases between the germline ends. Germline V gene data show CDR1 as WNHNN and CDR2 as SYGVQD (reference sequence). The CDR3 totals 17 residues. CDR3 amino acids: CASSVCRRSRKTYGYTF. The CDR3 nucleotides read TGCGCCAGCAGTGTGTGTAGAAGATCGCGAAAGACCTATGGCTACACCTTC.

This rearrangement joins TRBV19 to TRBJ1-2; no firm D call. This CDR3 is built from 17 residues. The germline V gene has CDR1 LNHDA and CDR2 SQIVND (reference sequence). V lost 5 bases to trimming and J lost 4 bases, with 23 bases between them. The CDR3 nucleotides are TGTGCCAGTAGTCGTGCGGCGACAAATCGAGAGACCTATGGCTACACCTTC. It translates to CASSRAATNRETYGYTF.

In its sample, this clonotype was seen once. This may come from a read error, since a much larger clone is one base off. The J gene is TRBJ2-5, the V gene TRBV5-1; 11 bases match TRBD2. The germline gives CDR1 SGHRS, CDR2 YFSETQ. The CDR3 consists of 15 residues. Germline trimming cut 0 bases from V and 9 bases from J; bases unmatched to any gene: 7. CDR3 amino acids: CASSLGATSGEAQYF. Written as DNA, the CDR3 is TGCGCCAGCAGCTTGGGGGCGACTAGCGGGGAGGCCCAGTACTTC.

A note on this clonotype: The CDR3 does not end in the conserved phenylalanine or tryptophan, so this is likely a read error. V gene TRBV7-1 combines with J gene TRBJ1-2; D is ambiguous. TRBV7-1 is an open reading frame, and its role is uncertain. Trimming stripped 8 bases from V and 4 bases from J, with 26 bases between. This CDR3 has 17 amino acids. The CDR3 loop is CASGKSTHEGKTYGYTI. CDR3 coding DNA: TGTGCCAGCGGCAAGAGCACTCACGAGGGAAAGACCTATGGCTACACCATC.

This clonotype appeared many times. The V call is TRBV18, the J call TRBJ1-5, with D possibly being TRBD1 (6 bases). Germline V CDR1 and CDR2: KGHSH, LQKENI. Between the trimmed V and J ends, which lost 4 bases and 5 bases, there was a span of 18 bases. CDR3 size: 16 residues. The CDR3 loop reads CASSQGPGGADQPQHF. The CDR3 bases are TGTGCCAGCTCACAGGGCCCGGGGGGCGCTGATCAGCCCCAGCATTTT.

Points on this clonotype: This may come from a read error, since a much larger clone is one base off. The genes are TRBV11-2 and TRBJ2-1; D is perhaps TRBD1 (6 bases). Between the trimmed V and J ends, which lost 11 bases and 0 bases, there was a span of 17 bases. In germline, CDR1 is SGHAT, CDR2 FQNNGV. The CDR3 extends over 15 amino acids. CDR3 DNA sequence: TGTGCCGGCTTGTCCACAGGGAACTCCTACAATGAGCAGTTCTTC. Translation gives CAGLSTGNSYNEQFF. The full variable domain, completed using reference TRBV11-2 and TRBJ2-1, is EAGVAQSPRYKIIEKRQSVAFWCNPISGHATLYWYQQILGQGPKLLIQFQNNGVVDDSQLPKDRFSAERLKGVDSTLKIQPAKLEDSAVYLCAGLSTGNSYNEQFFGPGTRLTVL.